These 11 T cell receptor beta chains came from one sample sequenced in a study of OX40 agonist ivuxolimab in advanced cancers. Clones were read by immunoSEQ multiplex PCR, and TCRdb kept only the in-frame ones, dropping some. The sample includes about 59,000 clones, 85% of them seen just once. Sequenced here: CD4+ or CD8+ T cells sorted from blood, sampled in a trial of the OX40 agonist ivuxolimab. These receptors all stem from an adult with an advanced solid tumor such as melanoma, head and neck, liver or kidney cancer.

The V call is TRBV28, the J call TRBJ2-1; maybe TRBD2 (6 bases). The germline V gene has CDR1 MDHEN and CDR2 SYDVKM. CDR3 size: 15 residues. V dropped 6 bases and J dropped 7 bases, with 19 bases sitting between them. The CDR3 DNA is TGTGCCAGCAGCCTGACTCTAGCGAGGAGGAATGAGCAGTTCTTC. Translated: CASSLTLARRNEQFF.

The rearrangement uses TRBV30 and TRBJ2-1; D might be TRBD2 (5 bases). V lost 3 bases and J 10 bases, leaving 19 bases between the germline ends. CDR1 GTSNPN and CDR2 SVGIG come from the germline V gene (reference sequence). The CDR3 spans 14 residues. The CDR3 DNA sequence: TGTGCCTGGAGCGGGTCTACCCCTACGGGGGAGCAGTTCTTC. This encodes CAWSGSTPTGEQFF.

J is TRBJ2-5 and V is TRBV28, with TRBD2 matching over 10 bases. Germline-derived CDR1 and CDR2 are MDHEN and SYDVKM. The CDR3 consists of 17 residues. The V and J ends lost 1 base and 5 bases, in that order; junction bases with no gene match: 10. CDR3 amino acids: CASSLLSSGSPGETQYF. In DNA, the CDR3 is TGTGCCAGCAGTTTATTATCTAGCGGGAGCCCCGGGGAGACCCAGTACTTC.

The chain carries TRBV30 and TRBJ1-4; D gene unclear. The V gene's germline CDR1 is GTSNPN and CDR2 SVGIG (reference sequence). CDR3 length: 14 amino acids. V was shortened by 0 bases and J by 8 bases, with 13 bases between the two germline ends. The CDR3: CAWSVTVKMEKLFF. The CDR3 DNA is TGTGCCTGGAGTGTAACAGTGAAGATGGAAAAACTGTTTTTT.

The CDR3 spells CASSRNTIYF. DNA for the CDR3: TGTGCCAGCAGTAGAAACACCATATATTTT. The J gene is TRBJ1-3, the V gene TRBV6-1; D not resolved. CDR3 length: 10 residues. Germline V gives CDR1 MNHNS, CDR2 SASEGT. V gave up 5 bases and J gave up 5 bases, with 1 base separating them.

There are a few counts of this clone. The V and J genes are TRBV11-2 and TRBJ2-4; 11 bases fit TRBD1. CDR1 is SGHAT and CDR2 is FQNNGV in the germline V gene. The CDR3 has 17 residues. V trimming: 6 bases; J trimming: 7 bases; junction bases outside the gene matches: 14. This CDR3 reads CASRNLSPGQGGNIQYF. As DNA, the CDR3 is TGTGCCAGCAGAAATCTTTCTCCGGGACAGGGGGGGAACATTCAGTACTTC.

The chain couples TRBV6-5 to TRBJ1-1; weak D call: TRBD1 (5 bases). The CDR3 loop spans 13 amino acids. Germline V CDR1 and CDR2: MNHEY, SVGAGI. Trimming cost V 6 bases and J 0 bases, with 8 bases left between them. The DNA of the CDR3 is TGTGCCAGCAGGGACAATATGAACACTGAAGCTTTCTTT. Translating it yields CASRDNMNTEAFF.

This chain connects TRBV28 to TRBJ2-1; 8 bases are shared with TRBD2. The trim removed 8 bases at V and 9 bases at J, leaving 6 bases unmatched. Germline V gene sequence: CDR1 MDHEN, CDR2 SYDVKM. There are 12 residues in the CDR3. Here the CDR3 DNA reads TGTGCCAGCTACGGGAGGGGCGTTGAGCAGTTCTTC. It codes for CASYGRGVEQFF.

This chain joins TRBV6-1 and TRBJ1-2; D is unresolved. With 0 bases removed from V and 8 bases from J, the gap between germline ends came to 13 bases. Germline V gene sequence: CDR1 MNHNS, CDR2 SASEGT. This CDR3 is 14 amino acids long. The CDR3 is CASSEAGRVSGYTF. The CDR3 DNA reads as TGTGCCAGCAGTGAAGCGGGCAGAGTTTCGGGCTACACCTTC.

In this sample, this clone turned up a few times. The rearrangement joins TRBV9 to TRBJ2-2; 8 bases match TRBD2. The germline gives CDR1 SGDLS, CDR2 YYNGEE. The CDR3 is made up of 16 amino acids. V was pared by 3 bases and J by 2 bases, with 6 bases of the junction left unmatched. In nucleotides, the CDR3 is TGTGCCAGCAGCGCACCAGGACTAGCCAACACCGGGGAGCTGTTTTTT. Translating gives CASSAPGLANTGELFF. Filled out from reference TRBV9 and TRBJ2-2, the complete variable domain reads DSGVTQTPKHLITATGQRVTLRCSPRSGDLSVYWYQQSLDQGLQFLIQYYNGEERAKGNILERFSAQQFPDLHSELNLSSLELGDSALYFCASSAPGLANTGELFFGEGSRLTVL.

The J gene is TRBJ2-7, the V gene TRBV27; 15 positions agree with TRBD2. Germline V gene sequence: CDR1 MNHEY, CDR2 SMNVEV (reference sequence). This CDR3 has 16 residues. Trimming removed 5 bases from V and 12 bases from J; junction bases left unmatched: 14. CDR3 sequence: CASSPLSGGLAGGLYF. The DNA for the CDR3 is TGTGCCAGCAGTCCCCTCTCTGGGGGACTAGCGGGGGGCTTGTACTTC.